This T cell receptor (beta chain) was recovered during a study of shared clonotypes between healthy human individuals. Study in general: Plates per donor: three CD4 naive, three CD4 memory, two CD8 naive, one CD8 memory. Whole-study findings and limits: The authors expected sequencing depth to affect clonotype sharing among donors.

The protocol was immunoSEQ multiplex PCR, while the TCRdb copy is restricted to in-frame clones and leaves out a portion. This repertoire shows about 2 million clones, over 85% found once; its top ten account for 0.1% to 0.15%. V was shortened by 1 base and J by 3 bases, with 7 bases between the two germline ends. The germline gives CDR1 LNHDA, CDR2 SQIVND (reference sequence). The CDR3 covers 13 residues. Note on this clone: Its matching antigen is unknown. The same CDR3 also results from other DNA sequences found in this sample.

The TCR originated in a man aged 18-30 years in good health. J is TRBJ2-7 and V is TRBV19; no reliable D call. Sequences were obtained from naive CD4+ T cells sorted from blood. Sample subset: CD45RA+ positively selected. CDR3 in amino acids: CASSIGRDYEQYF. CDR3 nucleotide sequence: TGTGCCAGTAGTATAGGGAGAGACTACGAGCAGTACTTC.